Listed below are T cell receptor beta chains from one sample, sequenced in a study of radiation and T cells in renal cell carcinoma. Sequencing was performed with immunoSEQ multiplex PCR; in TCRdb, only in-frame clones are kept and a portion is missing. The sample consists of almost 50,000 clones, approximately 80% of them appearing once. The sequencing here drew on blood, taken from a patient whose treatment included radiotherapy and nephrectomy. These receptors all stem from a woman in her seventies with renal cell carcinoma. CDR3s leave out the opening cysteine and the closing phenylalanine or tryptophan.

v_gene	j_gene	CDR3aa
TRBV7-6	TRBJ1-1	ASSSGTGRTEAF
TRBV18	TRBJ2-5	ASTTFQGQETQY
TRBV18	TRBJ1-4	ASSPSGTSANEKLF
TRBV6-6	TRBJ1-1	ASSYSFTGLSEAF
TRBV7-8	TRBJ2-2	ASSLVVGFTGELF
TRBV19	TRBJ2-1	ASSPRGAGGLPYNEQF
TRBV21-1	TRBJ1-2	ASSPTGNYGYT
TRBV5-1	TRBJ1-1	ASSQLTGGTEAF
TRBV15	TRBJ2-3	ATSRGESSGTDTQY
TRBV6-1	TRBJ2-7	ATGTGGPYEQY